Each of the 26 T cell receptor beta chains below was sequenced from the same sample in a study of persistence of HIV-infected CD4 T cells. The immunoSEQ assay was version 4, run in survey mode. Data came from immunoSEQ multiplex PCR; TCRdb stores just in-frame clones and leaves some out. The data contain about 43,000 clones, roughly 90% of them singletons. Their antigen targets remain unknown. Anti-CD3/anti-CD28 beads served as a nonspecific positive control stimulus. Sorting of responding CD4+ T cells relied on upregulated CD40 ligand together with CD69. This sample comprised CD4+ T cells sorted from PBMCs after 18-hour stimulation, obtained from a patient who received antiretroviral therapy. Every receptor here comes from an adult man with HIV who was CMV-seropositive.

The rearrangement joins TRBV27 to TRBJ2-3; unclear D gene. Germline CDR1 MNHEY, CDR2 SMNVEV (reference sequence). This CDR3 is built from 15 residues. Trimming took off 2 bases at V and 9 bases at J, with 18 bases between the two ends. As DNA, the CDR3 is TGTGCCAGCAGTTTAACGCAAAGCTCGGGCCTCACGCAGTATTTT. Its protein is CASSLTQSSGLTQYF.

The chain links TRBV7-2 to TRBJ2-1; possible D gene TRBD1, 7 bases. The V end was cut by 1 base, the J end by 8 bases, with 15 bases between. The CDR3 loop spans 15 amino acids. Germline V gives CDR1 SGHTA, CDR2 FQGNSA. The CDR3 bases are TGTGCCAGCAGCTTAGACTCAGGGGGGTGGTATGAGCAGTTCTTC. It encodes CASSLDSGGWYEQFF.

The chain recombines TRBV2 with TRBJ1-2, with D hard to call. Trimming cost V 4 bases and J 12 bases, with 12 bases left between them. Germline CDR1 reads SNHLY; CDR2 reads FYNNEI. The CDR3 is 11 amino acids. The CDR3 coding sequence is TGTGCCAGCAGTGCAAAGGAATTACACACCTTC. Encoded protein: CASSAKELHTF.

This clone has just a few counts. The V and J genes are TRBV29-1 and TRBJ1-6, with TRBD1 as a possible D gene (5 bases). The ends were cut back, 5 bases at V and 0 bases at J, with 8 bases in the middle. Germline CDR1 SQVTM, CDR2 ANQGSEA. The CDR3 consists of 14 residues. Written as DNA, the CDR3 is TGCAGCGTTCGACAGAGCTCCTATAATTCACCCCTCCACTTT. This translates into CSVRQSSYNSPLHF. Supplemented by reference TRBV29-1 and TRBJ1-6, the full variable domain reads SAVISQKPSRDICQRGTSLTIQCQVDSQVTMMFWYRQQPGQSLTLIATANQGSEATYESGFVIDKFPISRPNLTFSTLTVSNMSPEDSSIYLCSVRQSSYNSPLHFGNGTRLTVT.

CDR3 in amino acids: CASSLPPGANVLTF. CDR3 DNA sequence: TGTGCCAGCAGCTTACCCCCAGGGGCCAACGTCCTGACTTTC. The chain combines TRBV7-2 with TRBJ2-6, with D hard to call. With 2 bases removed from V and 4 bases from J, the gap between germline ends came to 6 bases. Germline assignment: CDR1 SGHTA and CDR2 FQGNSA. This CDR3 contains 14 residues.

The rearrangement joins TRBV9 to TRBJ2-7; the D gene is possibly TRBD1 (6 bases). The germline V gene has CDR1 SGDLS and CDR2 YYNGEE. The CDR3 consists of 15 residues. Deletions cut 3 bases from V and 2 bases from J, with 15 bases between. The CDR3 loop is CASSAQPGTTYEQYF. CDR3 DNA sequence: TGTGCCAGCAGCGCCCAGCCGGGGACAACCTACGAGCAGTACTTC. The full variable domain, its missing parts supplied by reference TRBV9 and TRBJ2-7, is DSGVTQTPKHLITATGQRVTLRCSPRSGDLSVYWYQQSLDQGLQFLIQYYNGEERAKGNILERFSAQQFPDLHSELNLSSLELGDSALYFCASSAQPGTTYEQYFGPGTRLTVT.

This chain links TRBV2 with TRBJ2-1; 9 bases line up with TRBD2. The CDR3 consists of 15 residues. V lost 2 bases to trimming and J lost 8 bases; unmatched junction nucleotides: 7. CDR1 and CDR2 (germline): SNHLY, FYNNEI. CDR3 sequence (DNA): TGTGCCAGCAGTGAACGTGCGGGGGGGATATATGAGCAGTTCTTC. Protein sequence: CASSERAGGIYEQFF.

This chain links TRBV2 with TRBJ1-5; 7 bases agree with TRBD1. Germline loops: CDR1 SNHLY, CDR2 FYNNEI. The CDR3 sequence is 17 residues long. V trimming: 3 bases; J trimming: 2 bases; junction bases outside the gene matches: 10. The CDR3 bases are TGTGCCAGCAGTGATTTGATGACAGGGTTGCGCAATCAGCCCCAGCATTTT. Protein sequence: CASSDLMTGLRNQPQHF.

This sequence joins TRBV27 and TRBJ2-1, with D possibly matching TRBD2 (5 bases). The CDR3 has 13 amino acids. Per the germline V gene, CDR1 is MNHEY and CDR2 is SMNVEV (reference sequence). Trimming took off 10 bases at V and 9 bases at J, with 19 bases between the two ends. The CDR3 nucleotides are TGTGCCACCGAGGGTTTCGACCGGGGTGAGCAGTTCTTC. It translates to CATEGFDRGEQFF.

The J gene is TRBJ1-5, the V gene TRBV18, with D possibly being TRBD1 (5 bases). The CDR3 sequence is 13 residues long. The V and J ends lost 0 bases and 10 bases respectively, with 10 bases between them. Germline V lookup: CDR1 KGHSH, CDR2 LQKENI. The CDR3 region is CASSPPTGRPQHF. DNA of the CDR3: TGTGCCAGCTCACCACCGACGGGGCGACCCCAGCATTTT.

J is TRBJ1-1 and V is TRBV18, with TRBD1 matching over 7 bases. This CDR3 is 14 amino acids long. The germline V gene has CDR1 KGHSH and CDR2 LQKENI. Germline trimming cut 1 base from V and 4 bases from J; bases unmatched to any gene: 3. Here the CDR3 reads CASSPRQGPTEAFF. CDR3 bases: TGTGCCAGCTCACCACGACAGGGACCCACTGAAGCTTTCTTT.

The chain uses TRBV6-1 and TRBJ2-6; D unresolved. CDR3 length equals 14 residues. In germline, CDR1 is MNHNS, CDR2 SASEGT. Trimming pared 2 bases from V and 0 bases from J, leaving 2 bases between. The CDR3 DNA reads as TGTGCCAGCAGTGAATACTCTGGGGCCAACGTCCTGACTTTC. Amino acids: CASSEYSGANVLTF.

This chain connects TRBV13 to TRBJ1-1; D unresolved. CDR1 and CDR2 (germline): PRHDT, FYEKMQ (reference sequence). V was pared by 8 bases and J by 3 bases, with 19 bases between. This CDR3 contains 15 residues. CDR3 bases: TGTGCCAGCGCAGAGAACAGTCTTAGGTACACTGAAGCTTTCTTT. This translates into CASAENSLRYTEAFF.

The rearrangement joins TRBV7-2 to TRBJ1-2; no firm D call. Germline V lookup: CDR1 SGHTA, CDR2 FQGNSA. V was cut by 5 bases and J by 4 bases, with 14 bases left in between. This CDR3 contains 14 residues. The CDR3 is CASSTAHESYGYTF. Written as DNA, the CDR3 is TGTGCCAGCAGCACTGCTCACGAAAGCTATGGCTACACCTTC.

V is TRBV24-1 and J is TRBJ2-3; D may correspond to TRBD1 or TRBD2 (5 bases each). Trimming stripped 4 bases from V and 6 bases from J, with 13 bases between. CDR1 is KGHDR and CDR2 is SFDVKD in the germline V gene. CDR3 length: 14 amino acids. The chain's CDR3 is CATSERGARDTQYF. CDR3 sequence (DNA): TGTGCCACCAGTGAGAGGGGCGCCCGGGATACGCAGTATTTT.

This clone was seen a handful of times. The V gene is TRBV5-5, the J gene TRBJ1-2; D is perhaps TRBD1 (6 bases). In germline, CDR1 is SGHKS, CDR2 YYEKEE (reference sequence). V was cut by 0 bases and J by 7 bases, with 10 bases left in between. The CDR3 sequence is 13 residues long. This CDR3 is CASSLGQGFGYTF. Written as DNA, the CDR3 is TGTGCCAGCAGCTTGGGGCAGGGGTTTGGCTACACCTTC.

The chain is built from TRBV6-5 and TRBJ1-1; 9 bases agree with TRBD1. Germline V gene lookup returns CDR1 MNHEY and CDR2 SVGAGI. The CDR3 has 13 amino acids. After removal of 7 bases from V and 4 bases from J, the junction contained 4 bases not matched to a gene. CDR3 bases: TGTGCCAGCACGGACAGGGGTCTCACTGAAGCTTTCTTT. Protein product: CASTDRGLTEAFF.

In its sample, this clone was seen once. The rearrangement uses TRBV6-1 and TRBJ1-1; no reliable D call. Trimming removed 2 bases from V and 4 bases from J, with 11 bases in between. Germline V gene sequence: CDR1 MNHNS, CDR2 SASEGT. The CDR3 sequence is 14 residues long. DNA for the CDR3: TGTGCCAGCAGTGAAAATGAGGGTTTCACTGAAGCTTTCTTT. Amino acid sequence: CASSENEGFTEAFF.

V usage is TRBV19 and J usage is TRBJ2-1, with TRBD1 matching 9 bases. Germline V gene lookup returns CDR1 LNHDA and CDR2 SQIVND (reference sequence). The junction had 9 bases not matched to a gene; V was cut back by 7 bases and J by 5 bases. The CDR3 runs 15 residues. Written as DNA, the CDR3 is TGTGCCAGTAAGGAGGACAGGGGTATCGACAATGAGCAGTTCTTC. Protein sequence: CASKEDRGIDNEQFF. The whole variable domain, remainder taken from reference TRBV19 and TRBJ2-1, is DGGITQSPKYLFRKEGQNVTLSCEQNLNHDAMYWYRQDPGQGLRLIYYSQIVNDFQKGDIAEGYSVSREKKESFPLTVTSAQKNPTAFYLCASKEDRGIDNEQFFGPGTRLTVL.

The gene calls are TRBV15 and TRBJ2-3; D ambiguous. CDR3 length: 16 residues. Germline CDR1 and CDR2: LNHNV and YYDKDF (reference sequence). V was trimmed by 4 bases and J by 2 bases, leaving 16 bases between them. The DNA for the CDR3 is TGTGCCACCAGCACGAAGACTTTGGGTACCACAGATACGCAGTATTTT. Its translation: CATSTKTLGTTDTQYF.

This clone was seen only a few times. The gene calls are TRBV7-2 and TRBJ1-1; D may be TRBD1 (5 bases). With 4 bases removed from V and 11 bases from J, the gap between germline ends came to 17 bases. Germline V gives CDR1 SGHTA, CDR2 FQGNSA. The CDR3 spans 13 residues. The CDR3 DNA reads TGTGCCAGCAGCTCCCAGGTCAGGGTAGATGCTTTCTTT. Protein sequence: CASSSQVRVDAFF.

V and J are TRBV19 and TRBJ1-1, with 7 positions matching TRBD1. The CDR3 consists of 16 residues. Germline V gene data show CDR1 as LNHDA and CDR2 as SQIVND (reference sequence). V shed 4 bases and J 4 bases; nucleotides not matched to a gene: 12. CDR3 region: CASSRRQGGLFTEAFF. Here the CDR3 DNA reads TGTGCCAGTAGTAGACGACAGGGAGGTCTCTTCACTGAAGCTTTCTTT.

The rearrangement joins TRBV2 to TRBJ2-4; no definite D call. The CDR3 totals 11 residues. Germline CDR1 SNHLY, CDR2 FYNNEI. Trimming cost V 7 bases and J 4 bases, with 5 bases left between them. CDR3 DNA sequence: TGTGCCAGCAATACTAAAAACATTCAGTACTTC. Amino acids: CASNTKNIQYF.

V gene TRBV4-2 combines with J gene TRBJ1-4; weak D call: TRBD1 (5 bases). There are 16 residues in the CDR3. Germline loops: CDR1 LGHNA, CDR2 YNFKEQ. Trimming took 2 bases from V and 3 from J, leaving 13 bases between them. DNA of the CDR3: TGTGCCAGCAGCCAATGGGCGGGGGGAGCTAATGAAAAACTGTTTTTT. Its translation: CASSQWAGGANEKLFF.

This clone was detected only once. J is TRBJ2-2 and V is TRBV30, with a weak D call TRBD2 (6 bases). V was pared by 3 bases and J by 2 bases, with 7 bases between. The CDR3 runs 13 residues. Germline CDR1 GTSNPN, CDR2 SVGIG (reference sequence). The DNA for the CDR3 is TGTGCCTGGAGGCGGGGAAACACCGGGGAGCTGTTTTTT. Amino acid sequence: CAWRRGNTGELFF.

The rearrangement joins TRBV9 to TRBJ2-6; D may be TRBD1 or TRBD2 (5 bases each). V lost 0 bases to trimming and J lost 0 bases, with 19 bases between them. The length of the CDR3 is 20 residues. CDR1 and CDR2 from the germline V gene are SGDLS and YYNGEE. CDR3 in DNA: TGTGCCAGCAGCGTAGCAAGCAATTTGGTGGGGGACTCTGGGGCCAACGTCCTGACTTTC. Translating gives CASSVASNLVGDSGANVLTF.